Listed below are T cell receptor beta chains from one sample, sequenced in a study of blood T cell repertoires in COVID-19. Assay used: immunoSEQ multiplex PCR; TCRdb lists only in-frame clones, some missing. This repertoire shows roughly 40,000 clones, about 86% found once; its top ten account for approximately 59%. Sequencing used peripheral blood. Receptor source: an older man with acute or convalescent COVID-19. CDR3s include the opening cysteine and the closing phenylalanine or tryptophan. A D gene is named only where the DNA matches it firmly. Clone size is not always given. Where it is, it says once, few, many or a class for expanded clones.

clone_size j_call v_call d_call cdr3_aa cdr3_nt
. TRBJ2-7 TRBV19 TRBD1 CASSIGTGLYEQYF TGTGCCAGTAGTATAGGGACAGGGCTCTACGAGCAGTACTTC
. TRBJ2-5 TRBV5-1 TRBD1 CASSLRGTDKETQYF TGCGCCAGCAGCCTCAGGGGGACAGACAAAGAGACCCAGTACTTC
. TRBJ2-3 TRBV19 . CASSIRRGGTDTQYF TGTGCCAGTAGTATCCGGAGAGGGGGAACAGATACGCAGTATTTT
once TRBJ2-3 TRBV5-1 . CASSLLEVTDTQYF TGCGCCAGCAGCTTGCTGGAGGTTACAGATACGCAGTATTTT
. TRBJ1-2 TRBV9 . CASSPREGYGYTF TGTGCCAGCAGCCCCCGGGAAGGCTATGGCTACACCTTC
once TRBJ2-5 TRBV5-1 TRBD2 CASSFGLAGPQETQYF TGCGCCAGCAGCTTTGGGCTAGCGGGACCCCAAGAGACCCAGTACTTC
. TRBJ2-5 TRBV27 . CASSFRSDWRYQETQYF TGTGCCAGCAGTTTCCGCTCGGACTGGAGGTACCAAGAGACCCAGTACTTC
. TRBJ2-7 TRBV18 . CASSPVRRGAYEQYF TGTGCCAGCTCACCAGTTCGCAGGGGGGCCTACGAGCAGTACTTC
. TRBJ1-6 TRBV4-1 TRBD1 CASSQVTGDSPLHF TGCGCCAGCAGCCAAGTAACAGGGGATTCACCCCTCCACTTT
. TRBJ2-7 TRBV7-2 TRBD2 CASSPGGVGVGQQYF TGTGCCAGCAGCCCCGGGGGGGTAGGGGTTGGGCAGCAGTACTTC